This T cell receptor beta chain was captured by sequencing in a study of blood T cell repertoires in COVID-19. The overall study: Sites in the United States, Italy and Spain provided acute and convalescent COVID-19 samples. PBMCs, B-cell-depleted T cells, or T cells provided the cDNA or gDNA that made up the material.

Trimming pared 3 bases from V and 0 bases from J, leaving 11 bases between. Germline CDR1 reads DFQATT; CDR2 reads SNEGSKA (reference sequence). The CDR3 covers 15 residues. As handled by the study authors: Amplification of reference gene primers was used by the study to estimate nucleated cell counts. Profiling relied on immunoSEQ multiplex PCR, and the TCRdb table lists in-frame clones only, not all of them. Clone size and the V and J calls come from that table; the DNA yielded D and trimming. The sample lists hundreds of thousands of clones, 86% seen once, with almost 1.5% in the top ten. The source is a woman in her twenties or thirties with active or convalescent COVID-19. The chain employs TRBV20-1 and TRBJ2-2, with D tentatively TRBD1 (6 bases). Sequencing used peripheral blood. The DNA of the CDR3 is TGCAGTGCTAGTAGAGGGGGAACGAACACCGGGGAGCTGTTTTTT. Protein sequence: CSASRGGTNTGELFF.